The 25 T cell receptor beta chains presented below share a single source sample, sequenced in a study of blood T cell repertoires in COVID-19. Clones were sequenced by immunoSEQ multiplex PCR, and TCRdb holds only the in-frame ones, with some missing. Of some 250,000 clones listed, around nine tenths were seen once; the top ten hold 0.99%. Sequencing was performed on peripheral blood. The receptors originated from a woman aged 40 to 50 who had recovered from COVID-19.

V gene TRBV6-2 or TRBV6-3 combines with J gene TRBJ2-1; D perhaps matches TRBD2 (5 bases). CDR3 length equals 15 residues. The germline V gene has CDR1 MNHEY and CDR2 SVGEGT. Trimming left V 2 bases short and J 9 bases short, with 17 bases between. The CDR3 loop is CASSYRLTPPIEQFF. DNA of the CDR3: TGTGCCAGCAGTTACCGACTAACGCCCCCAATTGAGCAGTTCTTC.

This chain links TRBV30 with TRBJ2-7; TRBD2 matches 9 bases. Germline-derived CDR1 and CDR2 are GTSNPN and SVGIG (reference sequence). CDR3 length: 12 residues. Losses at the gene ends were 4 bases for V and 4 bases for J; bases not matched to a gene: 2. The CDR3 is CAWTSGIYEQYF. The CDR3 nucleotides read TGTGCCTGGACTAGCGGGATATACGAGCAGTACTTC.

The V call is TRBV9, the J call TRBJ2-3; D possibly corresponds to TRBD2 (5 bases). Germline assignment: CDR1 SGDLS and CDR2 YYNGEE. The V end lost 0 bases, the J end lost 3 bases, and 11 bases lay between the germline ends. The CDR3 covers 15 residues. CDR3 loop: CASSVGLAWTDTQYF. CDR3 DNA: TGTGCCAGCAGCGTAGGCCTAGCATGGACAGATACGCAGTATTTT.

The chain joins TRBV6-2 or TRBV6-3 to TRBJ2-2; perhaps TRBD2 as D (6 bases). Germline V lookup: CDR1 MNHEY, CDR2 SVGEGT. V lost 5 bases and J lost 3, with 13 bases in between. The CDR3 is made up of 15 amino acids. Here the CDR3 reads CASSPPGLHTGELFF. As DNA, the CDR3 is TGTGCCAGCAGTCCCCCGGGACTCCACACCGGGGAGCTGTTTTTT.

This chain's CDR3 is CASRTGTGLRSPLHF. The DNA for the CDR3 is TGTGCCAGCCGAACCGGGACAGGATTACGGTCACCCCTCCACTTT. The chain carries TRBV6-5 and TRBJ1-6, with 8 bases aligning to TRBD1. The junction had 13 bases not matched to a gene; V was cut back by 8 bases and J by 10 bases. The CDR3 is 15 residues long. CDR1 is MNHEY, CDR2 SVGAGI, per germline.

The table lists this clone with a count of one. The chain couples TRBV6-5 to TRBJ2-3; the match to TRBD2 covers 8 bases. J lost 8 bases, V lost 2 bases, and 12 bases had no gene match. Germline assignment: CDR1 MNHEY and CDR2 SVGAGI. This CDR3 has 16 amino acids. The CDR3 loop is CASSYGAGGRGGTQYF. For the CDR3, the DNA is TGTGCCAGCAGTTACGGTGCGGGAGGACGCGGGGGTACGCAGTATTTT.

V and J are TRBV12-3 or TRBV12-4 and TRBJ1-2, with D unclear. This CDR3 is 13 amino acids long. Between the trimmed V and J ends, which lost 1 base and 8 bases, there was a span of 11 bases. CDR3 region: CASSLGLRRGYTF. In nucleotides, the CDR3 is TGTGCCAGCAGTTTAGGGTTGCGGAGAGGCTACACCTTC.

CDR3 coding DNA: TGCAGTGCTAGTCGGCTAGCGGGACCGAGCTCCTACAATGAGCAGTTCTTC. As protein: CSASRLAGPSSYNEQFF. The chain recombines TRBV20-1 with TRBJ2-1; 9 bases align to TRBD2. In germline, CDR1 is DFQATT, CDR2 SNEGSKA (reference sequence). This CDR3 spans 17 amino acids. With 3 bases clipped from V and 0 bases from J, the junction kept 9 bases outside the gene matches.

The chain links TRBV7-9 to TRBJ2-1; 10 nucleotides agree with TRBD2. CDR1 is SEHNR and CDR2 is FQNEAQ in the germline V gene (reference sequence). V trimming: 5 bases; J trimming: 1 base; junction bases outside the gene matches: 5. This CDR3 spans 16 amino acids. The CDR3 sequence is CASSQSAGGSYNEQFF. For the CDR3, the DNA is TGTGCCAGCAGCCAGTCAGCGGGAGGGTCCTACAATGAGCAGTTCTTC.

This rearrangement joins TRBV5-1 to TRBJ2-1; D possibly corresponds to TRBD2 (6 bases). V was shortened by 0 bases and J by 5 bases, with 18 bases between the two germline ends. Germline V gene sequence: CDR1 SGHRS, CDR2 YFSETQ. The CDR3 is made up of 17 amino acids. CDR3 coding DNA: TGCGCCAGCAGCTTGGCCCCCGGGGCGGGGCTAAACAATGAGCAGTTCTTC. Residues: CASSLAPGAGLNNEQFF.

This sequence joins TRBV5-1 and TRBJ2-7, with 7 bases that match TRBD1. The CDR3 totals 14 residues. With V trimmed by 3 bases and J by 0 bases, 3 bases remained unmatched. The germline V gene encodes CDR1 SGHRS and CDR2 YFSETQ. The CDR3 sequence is CASSWTGSSYEQYF. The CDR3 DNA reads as TGCGCCAGCAGCTGGACAGGCAGCTCCTACGAGCAGTACTTC.

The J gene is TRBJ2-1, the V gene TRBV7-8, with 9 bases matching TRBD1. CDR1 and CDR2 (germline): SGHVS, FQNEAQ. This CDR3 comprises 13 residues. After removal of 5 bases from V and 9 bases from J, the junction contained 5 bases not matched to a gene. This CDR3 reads CASSPATGGEQFF. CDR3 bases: TGTGCCAGCAGCCCAGCGACAGGGGGTGAGCAGTTCTTC.

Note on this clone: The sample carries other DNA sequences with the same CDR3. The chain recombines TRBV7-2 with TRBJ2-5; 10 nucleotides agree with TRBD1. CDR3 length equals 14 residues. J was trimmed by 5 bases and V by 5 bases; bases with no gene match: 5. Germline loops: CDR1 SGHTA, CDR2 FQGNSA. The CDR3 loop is CASSPRTGGETQYF. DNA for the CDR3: TGTGCCAGCAGCCCCCGGACAGGGGGGGAGACCCAGTACTTC.

Here the CDR3 DNA reads TGCGCCAGCAGCCCTTTAGGGGCTCAGCCCCAGCATTTT. Residues: CASSPLGAQPQHF. V gene TRBV5-1 combines with J gene TRBJ1-5; the D gene is possibly TRBD1 (5 bases). V was cut by 4 bases and J by 6 bases, with 11 bases left in between. CDR3 length: 13 residues. Germline-derived CDR1 and CDR2 are SGHRS and YFSETQ.

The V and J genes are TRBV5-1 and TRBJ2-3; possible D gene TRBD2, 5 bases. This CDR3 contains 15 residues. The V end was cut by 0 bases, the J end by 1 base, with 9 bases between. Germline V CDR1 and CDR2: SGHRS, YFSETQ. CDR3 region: CASSLAVGGTDTQYF. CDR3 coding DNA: TGCGCCAGCAGCTTGGCGGTGGGAGGCACAGATACGCAGTATTTT. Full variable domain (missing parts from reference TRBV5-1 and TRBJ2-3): KAGVTQTPRYLIKTRGQQVTLSCSPISGHRSVSWYQQTPGQGLQFLFEYFSETQRNKGNFPGRFSGRQFSNSRSEMNVSTLELGDSALYLCASSLAVGGTDTQYFGPGTRLTVL.

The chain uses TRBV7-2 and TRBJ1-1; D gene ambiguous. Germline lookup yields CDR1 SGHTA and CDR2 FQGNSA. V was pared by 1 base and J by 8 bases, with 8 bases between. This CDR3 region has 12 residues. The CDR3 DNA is TGTGCCAGCAGCTTAGAGGTCGGGGAAGCTTTCTTT. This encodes CASSLEVGEAFF.

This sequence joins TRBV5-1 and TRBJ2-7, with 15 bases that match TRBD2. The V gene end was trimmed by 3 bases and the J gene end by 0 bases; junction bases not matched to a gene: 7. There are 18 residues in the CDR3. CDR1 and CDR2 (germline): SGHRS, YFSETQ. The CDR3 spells CASSYGLAGGPISYEQYF. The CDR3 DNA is TGCGCCAGCAGCTACGGACTAGCGGGAGGGCCGATCTCCTACGAGCAGTACTTC.

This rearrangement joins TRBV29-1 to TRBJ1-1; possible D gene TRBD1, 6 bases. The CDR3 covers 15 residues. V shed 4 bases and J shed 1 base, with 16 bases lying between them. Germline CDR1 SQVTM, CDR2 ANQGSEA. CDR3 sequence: CSVVGGGLWNTEAFF. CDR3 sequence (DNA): TGCAGCGTTGTTGGGGGCGGCTTATGGAACACTGAAGCTTTCTTT.

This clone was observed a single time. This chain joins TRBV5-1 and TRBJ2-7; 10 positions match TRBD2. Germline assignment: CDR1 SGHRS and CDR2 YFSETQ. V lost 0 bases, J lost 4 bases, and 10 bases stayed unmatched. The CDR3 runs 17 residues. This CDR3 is CASSLGPSGSRKYEQYF. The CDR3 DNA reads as TGCGCCAGCAGCTTGGGGCCTAGCGGGAGTAGGAAGTACGAGCAGTACTTC.

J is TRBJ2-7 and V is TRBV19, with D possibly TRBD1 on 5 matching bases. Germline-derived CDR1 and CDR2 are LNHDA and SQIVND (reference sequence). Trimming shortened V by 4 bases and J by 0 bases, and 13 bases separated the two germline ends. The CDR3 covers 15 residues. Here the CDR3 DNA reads TGTGCCAGTAGTACCCTGACAGCGAGCTCCTACGAGCAGTACTTC. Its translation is CASSTLTASSYEQYF.

Here the CDR3 reads CASSLRTSGRGYEQYF. CDR3 DNA: TGTGCCAGCAGCCTCCGGACTAGCGGGAGGGGGTACGAGCAGTACTTC. The rearrangement joins TRBV7-2 to TRBJ2-7, with 15 positions matching TRBD2. This CDR3 is 16 amino acids long. J lost 4 bases, V lost 5 bases, and 6 bases had no gene match. Germline-derived CDR1 and CDR2 are SGHTA and FQGNSA.

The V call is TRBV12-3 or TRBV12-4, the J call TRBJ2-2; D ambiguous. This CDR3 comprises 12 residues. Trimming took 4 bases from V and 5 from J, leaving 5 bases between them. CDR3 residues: CASSSPTGELFF. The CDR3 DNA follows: TGTGCCAGCAGTTCCCCAACCGGGGAGCTGTTTTTT.

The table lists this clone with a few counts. The CDR3 spells CASSFFGTGPNGEAFF. In nucleotides, the CDR3 is TGTGCCAGCAGCTTTTTTGGGACAGGGCCGAACGGTGAAGCTTTCTTT. The J gene is TRBJ1-1, the V gene TRBV7-2; 9 bases map to TRBD1. The CDR3 is 16 amino acids. V shed 3 bases, J shed 7 bases, and the junction held 12 bases outside the gene matches. Germline V gives CDR1 SGHTA, CDR2 FQGNSA.

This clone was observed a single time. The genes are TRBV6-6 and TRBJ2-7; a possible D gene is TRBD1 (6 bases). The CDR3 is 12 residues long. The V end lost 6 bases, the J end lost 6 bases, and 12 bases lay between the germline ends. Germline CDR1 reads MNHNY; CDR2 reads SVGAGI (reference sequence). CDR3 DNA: TGTGCCAGCAGGACCACAGGGTCCGAGCAGTACTTC. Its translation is CASRTTGSEQYF.

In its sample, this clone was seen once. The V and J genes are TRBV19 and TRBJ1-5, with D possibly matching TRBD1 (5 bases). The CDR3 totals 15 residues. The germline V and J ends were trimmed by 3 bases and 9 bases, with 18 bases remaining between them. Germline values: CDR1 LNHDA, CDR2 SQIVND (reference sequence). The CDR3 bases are TGTGCCAGTAGTATCCGGCAGGGAGGGTCGCGGCCCCAGCATTTT. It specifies CASSIRQGGSRPQHF.